The 26 T cell receptor beta chains listed next were all sequenced from one sample in a study of technical replicates of blood from a few donors. Using immunoSEQ multiplex PCR, the repertoire was profiled, and TCRdb retains in-frame clones only, with some absent. The sample has 95,000 or so clones; 85% to 95% are singletons. The specimen sequenced was T cells isolated from PBMCs. These receptors were obtained from a human donor in good health.

The rearrangement joins TRBV27 to TRBJ2-7; D unresolved. V was cut by 3 bases and J by 6 bases, with 9 bases left in between. This CDR3 is 12 amino acids long. Germline V gene sequence: CDR1 MNHEY, CDR2 SMNVEV (reference sequence). CDR3 in amino acids: CASSLRHGEQYF. The CDR3 DNA is TGTGCCAGCAGTTTGAGACACGGCGAGCAGTACTTC.

The chain combines TRBV11-2 with TRBJ1-5; 9 bases are shared with TRBD1. Trimming took 1 base from V and 5 from J; bases not matched to a gene: 6. CDR1 is SGHAT and CDR2 is FQNNGV in the germline V gene. The CDR3 length is 16 residues. Here the CDR3 DNA reads TGTGCCAGCAGCTTAGGCCCCGGACAGGGGCATCAGCCCCAGCATTTT. Translation gives CASSLGPGQGHQPQHF.

This clone appeared a single time. The chain links TRBV18 to TRBJ1-1; TRBD1 aligns across 8 bases. The CDR3 has 15 amino acids. CDR1 is KGHSH, CDR2 LQKENI, per germline. V gave up 3 bases and J gave up 1 base; unmatched junction bases: 4. The CDR3, as DNA: TGTGCCAGCTCACCCAGGGACAGGAGGAACACTGAAGCTTTCTTT. Its protein product is CASSPRDRRNTEAFF.

V is TRBV15 and J is TRBJ2-1; the match to TRBD1 covers 8 bases. This CDR3 is 14 amino acids long. The ends lost 8 bases at V and 10 bases at J; junction bases unmatched: 13. CDR1 and CDR2 (germline): LNHNV, YYDKDF (reference sequence). The CDR3 spells CATLQDRELGEQFF. The DNA for the CDR3 is TGTGCCACCCTACAGGACAGGGAATTAGGAGAGCAGTTCTTC.

The chain uses TRBV11-2 and TRBJ1-1, with D hard to call. Germline V gene sequence: CDR1 SGHAT, CDR2 FQNNGV. The CDR3 runs to 14 residues. V was shortened by 3 bases and J by 1 base, with 9 bases between the two germline ends. Written as DNA, the CDR3 is TGTGCCAGCAGCTTGAGACTGACGAACACTGAAGCTTTCTTT. It is translated as CASSLRLTNTEAFF.

The chain has TRBV29-1 and TRBJ1-2, with D possibly being TRBD1 (6 bases). The CDR3 has 12 amino acids. V dropped 3 bases and J dropped 7 bases, with 12 bases sitting between them. Germline loops: CDR1 SQVTM, CDR2 ANQGSEA. The CDR3 DNA is TGCAGCGTTGAGAGGACAGTTGGTGGCTACACCTTC. Its translation is CSVERTVGGYTF.

The rearrangement joins TRBV4-1 to TRBJ2-1; TRBD2 is a possible D gene (5 bases). V lost 0 bases and J 10 bases, leaving 16 bases between the germline ends. Germline lookup yields CDR1 MGHRA and CDR2 YSYEKL. The CDR3 is 15 amino acids. CDR3 sequence (DNA): TGCGCCAGCAGCCAAGATTCAAGAGAGGGAAGAGAGCAGTTCTTC. Residues: CASSQDSREGREQFF.

The chain links TRBV13 to TRBJ1-1; a possible D gene is TRBD1 (6 bases). V was clipped by 4 bases and J by 6 bases, with 21 bases between them. Looked up from germline, CDR1 is PRHDT and CDR2 is FYEKMQ (reference sequence). This CDR3 has 16 amino acids. CDR3 in DNA: TGTGCCAGCAGCTCCGAGTATACAGGGCGTATAGCTGAAGCTTTCTTT. This encodes CASSSEYTGRIAEAFF.

This sequence joins TRBV27 and TRBJ2-1; TRBD2 might be the D (6 bases). Trimming took off 2 bases at V and 9 bases at J, with 14 bases between the two ends. Per the germline V gene, CDR1 is MNHEY and CDR2 is SMNVEV (reference sequence). CDR3 size: 14 residues. The CDR3 nucleotides read TGTGCCAGCAGTTTAAACGGGAGAACTGGTGAGCAGTTCTTC. It specifies CASSLNGRTGEQFF.

On this clone: This sample includes further DNA sequences coding for the same CDR3. The chain has TRBV30 and TRBJ2-2; possible D gene TRBD2, 6 bases. Trimming left V 3 bases short and J 5 bases short, with 19 bases between. The CDR3 consists of 16 residues. Germline values: CDR1 GTSNPN, CDR2 SVGIG (reference sequence). This chain's CDR3 is CAWRKGLRDTTGELFF. The CDR3 region has the DNA TGTGCCTGGAGGAAGGGTTTGCGGGATACAACCGGGGAGCTGTTTTTT.

The CDR3 protein is CASSWAGMLSYNEQFF. The CDR3, as DNA: TGTGCCAGCAGTTGGGCCGGGATGCTCTCCTACAATGAGCAGTTCTTC. J is TRBJ2-1 and V is TRBV27; possible D gene TRBD2, 5 bases. V gave up 4 bases and J gave up 0 bases, with 13 bases separating them. The CDR3 totals 16 residues. Germline lookup yields CDR1 MNHEY and CDR2 SMNVEV (reference sequence).

The chain combines TRBV27 with TRBJ2-7; no clear D. The CDR3 contains 13 residues. Germline V CDR1 and CDR2: MNHEY, SMNVEV (reference sequence). The germline V and J ends were trimmed by 2 bases and 4 bases, with 9 bases remaining between them. In DNA form, the CDR3 reads TGTGCCAGCAGTTTAAGAGTAAGATACGAGCAGTACTTC. Translation: CASSLRVRYEQYF.

The chain combines TRBV9 with TRBJ2-3; TRBD2 aligns across 11 bases. The junction had 6 bases not matched to a gene; V was cut back by 2 bases and J by 1 base. The CDR3 runs to 17 residues. Germline V gene lookup returns CDR1 SGDLS and CDR2 YYNGEE. CDR3 residues: CASSVDLAGGRTDTQYF. The CDR3 bases are TGTGCCAGCAGCGTTGATCTAGCGGGAGGTCGCACAGATACGCAGTATTTT.

This chain joins TRBV9 and TRBJ2-5; D might be TRBD1 (5 bases). The CDR3 is 15 amino acids. Germline-derived CDR1 and CDR2 are SGDLS and YYNGEE. Between the trimmed V and J ends, which lost 2 bases and 2 bases, there was a span of 13 bases. The DNA of the CDR3 is TGTGCCAGCAGCGTTAGGGGCAATCCTCAAGAGACCCAGTACTTC. Translated, it gives CASSVRGNPQETQYF.

The rearrangement uses TRBV7-2 and TRBJ2-1; possibly TRBD2 for D (6 bases). This CDR3 is 15 amino acids long. Trimming took 0 bases from V and 3 from J, leaving 9 bases between them. Germline V CDR1 and CDR2: SGHTA, FQGNSA. CDR3 loop: CASSLAHGSYNEQFF. DNA of the CDR3: TGTGCCAGCAGCTTAGCTCACGGGAGCTACAATGAGCAGTTCTTC.

This chain links TRBV19 with TRBJ1-5; D unresolved. Deletions cut 5 bases from V and 4 bases from J, with 18 bases between. The CDR3 contains 16 residues. The V gene's germline CDR1 is LNHDA and CDR2 SQIVND (reference sequence). CDR3 in DNA: TGTGCCAGTAGTGACCAGGCAGGTATCTTGAATCAGCCCCAGCATTTT. This codes for CASSDQAGILNQPQHF.

V gene TRBV13 combines with J gene TRBJ2-1; a possible D gene is TRBD2 (6 bases). Between the trimmed V and J ends, which lost 3 bases and 4 bases, there was a span of 10 bases. The length of the CDR3 is 14 residues. CDR1 and CDR2 (germline): PRHDT, FYEKMQ (reference sequence). The CDR3, as DNA: TGTGCCAGCAGCTTCCGGGACTTTTACAATGAGCAGTTCTTC. Its translation is CASSFRDFYNEQFF.

This clone was seen only once. The CDR3 protein is CASSLQGAGNTIYF. CDR3 nucleotides: TGTGCCAGCTCACTTCAAGGGGCTGGAAACACCATATATTTT. J is TRBJ1-3 and V is TRBV18, with TRBD1 as a possible D gene (5 bases). Trimming pared 4 bases from V and 2 bases from J, leaving 9 bases between. The CDR3 is 14 residues long. Germline V gene sequence: CDR1 KGHSH, CDR2 LQKENI.

V is TRBV28 and J is TRBJ1-3; D gene uncertain. This CDR3 is 13 amino acids long. Per the germline V gene, CDR1 is MDHEN and CDR2 is SYDVKM. V was shortened by 5 bases and J by 0 bases, with 5 bases between the two germline ends. DNA for the CDR3: TGTGCCAGCAGTCGGGACTCTGGAAACACCATATATTTT. It is translated as CASSRDSGNTIYF.

V is TRBV6-6 and J is TRBJ1-3; TRBD1 aligns across 7 bases. The CDR3 spans 15 residues. The V segment lost 4 bases and the J segment 2 bases; nucleotides outside the gene matches: 5. Germline-derived CDR1 and CDR2 are MNHNY and SVGAGI (reference sequence). CDR3 region: CASSSFTGAGNTIYF. The CDR3 DNA reads as TGTGCCAGCAGTTCCTTTACAGGGGCTGGAAACACCATATATTTT.

V is TRBV27 and J is TRBJ2-1; maybe TRBD2 (6 bases). Germline V CDR1 and CDR2: MNHEY, SMNVEV (reference sequence). The CDR3 loop spans 13 amino acids. The V end lost 6 bases, the J end lost 2 bases, and 8 bases lay between the germline ends. The CDR3 coding sequence is TGTGCCAGCAGCCCTAGCGCCTACAATGAGCAGTTCTTC. Translating it yields CASSPSAYNEQFF.

The chain uses TRBV10-3 and TRBJ2-3; TRBD1 agrees at 10 bases. The CDR3 loop spans 16 amino acids. After removal of 2 bases from V and 2 bases from J, the junction contained 4 bases not matched to a gene. Germline V CDR1 and CDR2: ENHRY, SYGVKD. The CDR3, as DNA: TGTGCCATCAGTGAGACCGGGACAGGGGTCACAGATACGCAGTATTTT. It yields the protein CAISETGTGVTDTQYF.

The chain combines TRBV6-5 with TRBJ1-4; D is perhaps TRBD1 (5 bases). Germline loops: CDR1 MNHEY, CDR2 SVGAGI. CDR3 length: 14 amino acids. With 2 bases removed from V and 7 bases from J, the gap between germline ends came to 11 bases. The chain's CDR3 is CASSYGAASEKLFF. The CDR3 region has the DNA TGTGCCAGCAGTTACGGGGCAGCGAGTGAAAAACTGTTTTTT.

The rearrangement uses TRBV11-3 and TRBJ2-3; 7 bases align to TRBD2. In germline, CDR1 is SGHNT, CDR2 YENEEA. The CDR3 is 14 amino acids. Trimming cost V 5 bases and J 3 bases; bases outside gene matches: 5. CDR3 in amino acids: CASSPGRATDTQYF. In nucleotides, the CDR3 is TGTGCCAGCAGCCCAGGGAGGGCAACAGATACGCAGTATTTT.

The rearrangement uses TRBV23-1 and TRBJ1-2, with D possibly TRBD1 on 6 matching bases. TRBV23-1 falls under the ORF class, with uncertain function. The ends were cut back, 2 bases at V and 4 bases at J, with 23 bases in the middle. The CDR3 is made up of 18 amino acids. The DNA for the CDR3 is TGCGCCAGCAGTCAACGAACAGGGATTTACCTCGTATGCTATGGCTACACCTTC. As protein: CASSQRTGIYLVCYGYTF.

The chain couples TRBV7-3 to TRBJ1-1; a weak D match, TRBD1 (5 bases). The germline CDR1 and CDR2 sequences are SGHTA and FQGTGA. V gave up 5 bases and J gave up 3 bases, with 7 bases separating them. The CDR3 is made up of 12 amino acids. The chain's CDR3 is CASSPGYTEAFF. CDR3 nucleotide sequence: TGTGCCAGCAGCCCAGGGTACACTGAAGCTTTCTTT.